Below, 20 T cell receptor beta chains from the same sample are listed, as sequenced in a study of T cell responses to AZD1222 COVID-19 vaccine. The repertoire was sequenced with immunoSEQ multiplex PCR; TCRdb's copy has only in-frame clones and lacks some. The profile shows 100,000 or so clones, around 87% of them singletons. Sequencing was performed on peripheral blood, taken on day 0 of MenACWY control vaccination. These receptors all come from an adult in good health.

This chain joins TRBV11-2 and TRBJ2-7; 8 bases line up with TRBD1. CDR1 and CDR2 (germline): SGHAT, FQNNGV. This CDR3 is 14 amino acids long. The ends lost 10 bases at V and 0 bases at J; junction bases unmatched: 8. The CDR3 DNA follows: TGTGCCACCACCGGGACAGGTGTCTCCTACGAGCAGTACTTC. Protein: CATTGTGVSYEQYF.

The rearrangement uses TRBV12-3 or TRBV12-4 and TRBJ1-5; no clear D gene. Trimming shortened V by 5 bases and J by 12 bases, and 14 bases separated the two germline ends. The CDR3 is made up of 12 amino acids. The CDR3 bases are TGTGCCAGCAGTCGTACGACGGGAGACCAGCATTTT. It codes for CASSRTTGDQHF.

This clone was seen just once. The CDR3: CASSQDNRGAFF. The DNA of the CDR3 is TGTGCCAGCAGCCAAGATAACAGGGGGGCTTTCTTT. The chain uses TRBV3-1 (or the pseudogene TRBV3-2) and TRBJ1-1, with 8 bases that match TRBD1. With V trimmed by 0 bases and J by 11 bases, 2 bases remained unmatched. There are 12 residues in the CDR3. Per the germline V gene, CDR1 is LGHDT and CDR2 is YNNKEL (reference sequence).

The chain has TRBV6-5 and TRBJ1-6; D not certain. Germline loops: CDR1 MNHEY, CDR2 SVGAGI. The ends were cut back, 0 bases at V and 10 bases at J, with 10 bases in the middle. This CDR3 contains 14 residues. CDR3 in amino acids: CASSYSGEVSPLHF. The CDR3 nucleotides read TGTGCCAGCAGTTACTCGGGAGAAGTCTCACCCCTCCACTTT.

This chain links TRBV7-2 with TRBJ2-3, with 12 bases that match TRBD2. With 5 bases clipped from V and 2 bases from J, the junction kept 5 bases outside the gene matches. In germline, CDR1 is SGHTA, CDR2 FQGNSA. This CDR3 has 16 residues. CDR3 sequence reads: CASSDGLAGSTDTQYF. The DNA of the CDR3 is TGTGCCAGCAGCGACGGACTAGCGGGGTCCACAGATACGCAGTATTTT.

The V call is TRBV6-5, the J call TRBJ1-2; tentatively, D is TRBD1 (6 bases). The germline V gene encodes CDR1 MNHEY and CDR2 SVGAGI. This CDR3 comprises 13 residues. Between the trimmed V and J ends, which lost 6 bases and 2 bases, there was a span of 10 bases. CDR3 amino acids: CASSGTFNYGYTF. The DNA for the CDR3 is TGTGCCAGCAGCGGGACATTCAACTATGGCTACACCTTC.

The CDR3 sequence: CASSPHGADRGRGYTF. DNA for the CDR3: TGTGCCAGTAGTCCACACGGGGCTGACCGAGGCAGAGGCTACACCTTC. V is TRBV19 and J is TRBJ1-2, with D tentatively TRBD1 (5 bases). The CDR3 loop spans 16 amino acids. Germline loops: CDR1 LNHDA, CDR2 SQIVND (reference sequence). V was shortened by 5 bases and J by 8 bases, with 24 bases between the two germline ends.

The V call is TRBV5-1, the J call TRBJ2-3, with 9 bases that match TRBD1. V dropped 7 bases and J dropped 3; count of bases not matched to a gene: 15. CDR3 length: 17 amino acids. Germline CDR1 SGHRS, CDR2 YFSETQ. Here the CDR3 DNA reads TGCGCCAGCCAGGAAGTTTTAGGGACAGGGCGGACAGATACGCAGTATTTT. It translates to CASQEVLGTGRTDTQYF.

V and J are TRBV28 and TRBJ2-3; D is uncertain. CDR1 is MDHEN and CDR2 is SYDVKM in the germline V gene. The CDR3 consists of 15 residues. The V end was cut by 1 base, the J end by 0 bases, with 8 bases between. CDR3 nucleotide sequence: TGTGCCAGCAGTTTATTGATAAGGAGCACAGATACGCAGTATTTT. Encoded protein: CASSLLIRSTDTQYF. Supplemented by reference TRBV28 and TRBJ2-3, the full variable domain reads DVKVTQSSRYLVKRTGEKVFLECVQDMDHENMFWYRQDPGLGLRLIYFSYDVKMKEKGDIPEGYSVSREKKERFSLILESASTNQTSMYLCASSLLIRSTDTQYFGPGTRLTVL.

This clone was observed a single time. The CDR3 DNA follows: TGTGCCAGCAGCCTAAGGAGTACTGGTTCACCCCTCCACTTT. Translating gives CASSLRSTGSPLHF. The chain is built from TRBV3-1 (or the pseudogene TRBV3-2) and TRBJ1-6; D remains ambiguous. This CDR3 has 14 amino acids. The germline V and J ends were trimmed by 4 bases and 9 bases, with 13 bases remaining between them. Germline lookup yields CDR1 LGHDT and CDR2 YNNKEL (reference sequence).

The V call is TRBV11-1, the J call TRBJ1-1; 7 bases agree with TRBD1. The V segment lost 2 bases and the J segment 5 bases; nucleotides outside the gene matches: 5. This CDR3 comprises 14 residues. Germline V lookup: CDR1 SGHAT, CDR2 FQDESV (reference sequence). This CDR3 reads CASSLLGGETEAFF. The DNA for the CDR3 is TGTGCCAGCAGCTTATTAGGGGGCGAGACTGAAGCTTTCTTT. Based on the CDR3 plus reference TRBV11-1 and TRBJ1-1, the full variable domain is EAEVAQSPRYKITEKSQAVAFWCDPISGHATLYWYRQILGQGPELLVQFQDESVVDDSQLPKDRFSAERLKGVDSTLKIQPAELGDSAMYLCASSLLGGETEAFFGQGTRLTVV.

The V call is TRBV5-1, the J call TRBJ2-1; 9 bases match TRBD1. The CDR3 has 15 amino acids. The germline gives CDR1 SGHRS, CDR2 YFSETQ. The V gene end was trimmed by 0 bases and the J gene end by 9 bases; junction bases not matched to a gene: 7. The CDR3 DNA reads TGCGCCAGCAGCTTGGGGGACAGGGATCGGAGTGAGCAGTTCTTC. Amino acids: CASSLGDRDRSEQFF.

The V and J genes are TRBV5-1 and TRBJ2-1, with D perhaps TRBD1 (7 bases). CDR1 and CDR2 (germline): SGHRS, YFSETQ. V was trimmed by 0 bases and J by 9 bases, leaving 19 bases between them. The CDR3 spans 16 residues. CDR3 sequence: CASSLGVRGVRTEQFF. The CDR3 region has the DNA TGCGCCAGCAGCTTGGGTGTCAGGGGGGTTCGGACTGAGCAGTTCTTC. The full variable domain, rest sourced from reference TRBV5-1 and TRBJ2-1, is KAGVTQTPRYLIKTRGQQVTLSCSPISGHRSVSWYQQTPGQGLQFLFEYFSETQRNKGNFPGRFSGRQFSNSRSEMNVSTLELGDSALYLCASSLGVRGVRTEQFFGPGTRLTVL.

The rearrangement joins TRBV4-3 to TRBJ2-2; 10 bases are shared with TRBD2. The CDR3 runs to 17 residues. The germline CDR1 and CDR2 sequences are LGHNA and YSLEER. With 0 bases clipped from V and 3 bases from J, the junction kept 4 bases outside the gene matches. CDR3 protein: CASSQDRLAGDTGELFF. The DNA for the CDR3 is TGCGCCAGCAGCCAAGATCGCCTAGCGGGAGACACCGGGGAGCTGTTTTTT.

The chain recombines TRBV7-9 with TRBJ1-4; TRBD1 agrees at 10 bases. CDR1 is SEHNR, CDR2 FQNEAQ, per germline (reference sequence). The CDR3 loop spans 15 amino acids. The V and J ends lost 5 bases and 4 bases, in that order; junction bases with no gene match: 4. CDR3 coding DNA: TGTGCCAGCAGCCCGGGACAGGGGATTAATGAAAAACTGTTTTTT. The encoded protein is CASSPGQGINEKLFF.

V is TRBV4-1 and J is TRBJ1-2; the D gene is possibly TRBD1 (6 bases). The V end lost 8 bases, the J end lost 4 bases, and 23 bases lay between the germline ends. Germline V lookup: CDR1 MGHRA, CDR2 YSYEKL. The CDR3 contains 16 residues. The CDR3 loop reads CASRGGQGRSVYGYTF. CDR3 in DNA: TGCGCCAGCCGGGGGGGGCAAGGCCGATCAGTCTATGGCTACACCTTC.

The CDR3: CASSPIWNYGYTF. CDR3 sequence (DNA): TGTGCCAGCAGCCCCATCTGGAACTATGGCTACACCTTC. The chain uses TRBV7-8 and TRBJ1-2; D remains unclear. The CDR3 sequence is 13 residues long. Germline CDR1 is SGHVS and CDR2 is FQNEAQ. V was trimmed by 5 bases and J by 2 bases, leaving 9 bases between them.

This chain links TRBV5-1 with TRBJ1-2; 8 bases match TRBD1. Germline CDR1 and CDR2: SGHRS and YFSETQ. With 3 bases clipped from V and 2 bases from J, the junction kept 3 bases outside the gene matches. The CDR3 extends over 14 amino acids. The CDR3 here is CASSSGQANYGYTF. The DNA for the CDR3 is TGCGCCAGCAGCTCGGGACAGGCCAACTATGGCTACACCTTC.

The CDR3 nucleotides read TGCGCCAGCAGCCAAGTCATCCAGGCAGATTATAATTCACCCCTCCACTTT. It yields the protein CASSQVIQADYNSPLHF. The V call is TRBV4-1, the J call TRBJ1-6; the D is unclear. There are 17 residues in the CDR3. Germline-derived CDR1 and CDR2 are MGHRA and YSYEKL. The V and J ends lost 1 base and 4 bases respectively, with 14 bases between them.

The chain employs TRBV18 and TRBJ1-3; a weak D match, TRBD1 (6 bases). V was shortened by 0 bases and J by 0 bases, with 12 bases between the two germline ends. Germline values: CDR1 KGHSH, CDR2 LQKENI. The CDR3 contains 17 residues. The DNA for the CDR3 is TGTGCCAGCTCACCACCGGGGCCAGGGGACTCTGGAAACACCATATATTTT. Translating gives CASSPPGPGDSGNTIYF.